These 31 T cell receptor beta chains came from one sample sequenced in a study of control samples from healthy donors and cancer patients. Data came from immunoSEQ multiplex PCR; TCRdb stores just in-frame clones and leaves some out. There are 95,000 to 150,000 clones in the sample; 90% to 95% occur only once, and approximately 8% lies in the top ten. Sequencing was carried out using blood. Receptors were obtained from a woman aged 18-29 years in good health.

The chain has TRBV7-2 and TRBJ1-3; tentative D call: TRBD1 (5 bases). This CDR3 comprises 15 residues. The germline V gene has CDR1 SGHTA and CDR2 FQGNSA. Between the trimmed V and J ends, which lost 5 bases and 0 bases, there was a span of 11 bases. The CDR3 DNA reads TGTGCCAGCAGCCCTCGCGGGGGCTCTGGAAACACCATATATTTT. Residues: CASSPRGGSGNTIYF.

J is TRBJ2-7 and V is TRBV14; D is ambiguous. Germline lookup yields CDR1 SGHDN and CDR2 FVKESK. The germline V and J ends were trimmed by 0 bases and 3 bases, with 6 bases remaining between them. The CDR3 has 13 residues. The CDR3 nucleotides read TGTGCCAGCAGCCAAGAAAACAGCTACGAGCAGTACTTC. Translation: CASSQENSYEQYF. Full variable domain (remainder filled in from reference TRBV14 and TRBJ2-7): EAGVTQFPSHSVIEKGQTVTLRCDPISGHDNLYWYRRVMGKEIKFLLHFVKESKQDESGMPNNRFLAERTGGTYSTLKVQPAELEDSGVYFCASSQENSYEQYFGPGTRLTVT.

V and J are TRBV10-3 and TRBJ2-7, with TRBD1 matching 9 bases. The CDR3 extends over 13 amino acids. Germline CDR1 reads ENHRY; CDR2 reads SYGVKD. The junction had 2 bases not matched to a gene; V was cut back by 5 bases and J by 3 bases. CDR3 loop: CAISRQGVYEQYF. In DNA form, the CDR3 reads TGTGCCATCAGTCGACAGGGGGTCTACGAGCAGTACTTC.

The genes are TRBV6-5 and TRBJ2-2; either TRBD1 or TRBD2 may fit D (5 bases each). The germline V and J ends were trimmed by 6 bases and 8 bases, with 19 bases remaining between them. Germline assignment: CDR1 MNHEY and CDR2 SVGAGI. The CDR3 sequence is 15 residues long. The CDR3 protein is CASRPGTGRTGELFF. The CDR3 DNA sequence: TGTGCCAGCAGACCCGGGACGGGCCGAACGGGGGAGCTGTTTTTT.

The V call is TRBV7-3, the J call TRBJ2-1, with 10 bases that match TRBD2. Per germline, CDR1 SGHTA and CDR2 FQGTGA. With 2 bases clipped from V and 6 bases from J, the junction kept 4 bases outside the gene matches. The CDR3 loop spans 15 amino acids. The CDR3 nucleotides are TGTGCCAGCAGCTTATCTAGGACTAGCGGCAATGAGCAGTTCTTC. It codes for CASSLSRTSGNEQFF.

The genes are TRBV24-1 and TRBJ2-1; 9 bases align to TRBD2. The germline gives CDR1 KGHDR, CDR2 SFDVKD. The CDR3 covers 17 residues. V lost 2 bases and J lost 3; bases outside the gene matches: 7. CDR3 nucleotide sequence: TGTGCCACCAGTGATTCCTGGACTAGCGCGATCTACAATGAGCAGTTCTTC. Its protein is CATSDSWTSAIYNEQFF.

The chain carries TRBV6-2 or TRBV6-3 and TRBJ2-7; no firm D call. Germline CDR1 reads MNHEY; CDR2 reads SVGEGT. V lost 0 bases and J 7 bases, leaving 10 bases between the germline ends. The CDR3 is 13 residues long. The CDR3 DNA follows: TGTGCCAGCAGTTACTCGAAAGACCTGGAGCAGTACTTC. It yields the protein CASSYSKDLEQYF.

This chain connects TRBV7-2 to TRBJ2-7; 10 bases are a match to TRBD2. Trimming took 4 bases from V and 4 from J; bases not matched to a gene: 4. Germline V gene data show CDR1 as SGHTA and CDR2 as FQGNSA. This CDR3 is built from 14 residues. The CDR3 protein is CASSSSGGGYEQYF. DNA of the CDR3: TGTGCCAGCAGCTCTAGCGGGGGCGGTTACGAGCAGTACTTC.

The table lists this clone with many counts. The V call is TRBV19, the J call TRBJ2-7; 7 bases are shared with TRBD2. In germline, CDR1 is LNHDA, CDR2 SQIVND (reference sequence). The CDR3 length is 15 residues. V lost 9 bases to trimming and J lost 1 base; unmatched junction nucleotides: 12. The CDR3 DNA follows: TGTGCCAGCTCTAGTAAGGGACTATGGTCCTACGAGCAGTACTTC. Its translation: CASSSKGLWSYEQYF.

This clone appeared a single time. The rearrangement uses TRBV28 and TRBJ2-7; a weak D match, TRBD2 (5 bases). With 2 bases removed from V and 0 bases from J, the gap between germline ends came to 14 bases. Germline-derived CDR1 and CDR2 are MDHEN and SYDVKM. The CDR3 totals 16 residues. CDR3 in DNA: TGTGCCAGCAGTTTAGGGCTAGGTGGGAGCTCCTACGAGCAGTACTTC. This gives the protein CASSLGLGGSSYEQYF.

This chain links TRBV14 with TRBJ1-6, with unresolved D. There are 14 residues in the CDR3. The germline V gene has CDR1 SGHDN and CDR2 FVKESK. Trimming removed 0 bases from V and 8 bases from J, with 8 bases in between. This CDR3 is CASSQDQRYSPLHF. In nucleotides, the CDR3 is TGTGCCAGCAGCCAAGATCAACGCTATTCACCCCTCCACTTT.

In nucleotides, the CDR3 is TGTGCCAGCAGCCAAGGTGGCGGGGGCTTCCCTGAAGCTTTCTTT. This encodes CASSQGGGGFPEAFF. The chain uses TRBV3-1 (or the pseudogene TRBV3-2) and TRBJ1-1; TRBD1 is a possible D gene (6 bases). Trimming removed 1 base at V and 6 bases at J, with 15 bases between. This CDR3 contains 15 residues. CDR1 is LGHDT, CDR2 YNNKEL, per germline (reference sequence).

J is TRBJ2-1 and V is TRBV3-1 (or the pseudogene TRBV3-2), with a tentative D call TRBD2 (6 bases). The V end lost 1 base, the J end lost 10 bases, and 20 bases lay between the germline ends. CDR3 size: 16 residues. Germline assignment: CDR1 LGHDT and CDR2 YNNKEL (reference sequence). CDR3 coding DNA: TGTGCCAGCAGCCAAGCGGGCGGAGCTAAGGCGGGAGAGCAGTTCTTC. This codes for CASSQAGGAKAGEQFF.

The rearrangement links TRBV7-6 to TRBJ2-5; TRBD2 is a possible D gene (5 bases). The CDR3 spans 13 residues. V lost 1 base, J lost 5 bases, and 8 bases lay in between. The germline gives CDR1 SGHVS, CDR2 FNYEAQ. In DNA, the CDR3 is TGTGCCAGCAGCTTAGGGGAGAAGGAGACCCAGTACTTC. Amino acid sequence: CASSLGEKETQYF.

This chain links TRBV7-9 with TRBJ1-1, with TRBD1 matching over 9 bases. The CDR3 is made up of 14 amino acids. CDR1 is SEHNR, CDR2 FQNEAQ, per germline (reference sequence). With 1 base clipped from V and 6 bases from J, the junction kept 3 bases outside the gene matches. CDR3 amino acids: CASSLEQGAPEAFF. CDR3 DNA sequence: TGTGCCAGCAGCTTAGAACAGGGGGCCCCTGAAGCTTTCTTT.

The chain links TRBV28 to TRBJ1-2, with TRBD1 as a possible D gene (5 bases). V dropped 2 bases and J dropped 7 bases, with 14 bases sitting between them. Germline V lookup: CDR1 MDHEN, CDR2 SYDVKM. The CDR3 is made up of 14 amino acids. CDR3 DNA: TGTGCCAGCAGTTTAGTAGGGGAATTGGGTGGCTACACCTTC. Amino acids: CASSLVGELGGYTF.

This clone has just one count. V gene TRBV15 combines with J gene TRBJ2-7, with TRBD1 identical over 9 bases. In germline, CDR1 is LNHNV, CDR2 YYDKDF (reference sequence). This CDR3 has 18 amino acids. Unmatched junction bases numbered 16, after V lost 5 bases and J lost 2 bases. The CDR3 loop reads CATSPRGPTGGPAYEQYF. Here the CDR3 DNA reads TGTGCCACCAGCCCCCGTGGGCCTACAGGGGGCCCCGCCTACGAGCAGTACTTC. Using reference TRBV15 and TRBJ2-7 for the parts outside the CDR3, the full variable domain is DAMVIQNPRYQVTQFGKPVTLSCSQTLNHNVMYWYQQKSSQAPKLLFHYYDKDFNNEADTPDNFQSRRPNTSFCFLDIRSPGLGDTAMYLCATSPRGPTGGPAYEQYFGPGTRLTVT.

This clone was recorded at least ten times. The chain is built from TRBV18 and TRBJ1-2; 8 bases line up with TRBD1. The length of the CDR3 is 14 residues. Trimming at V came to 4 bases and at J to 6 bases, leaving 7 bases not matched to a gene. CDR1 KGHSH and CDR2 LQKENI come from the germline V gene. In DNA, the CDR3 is TGTGCCAGCTCACAAGAGACAGGGGTACATGGCTACACCTTC. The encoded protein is CASSQETGVHGYTF.

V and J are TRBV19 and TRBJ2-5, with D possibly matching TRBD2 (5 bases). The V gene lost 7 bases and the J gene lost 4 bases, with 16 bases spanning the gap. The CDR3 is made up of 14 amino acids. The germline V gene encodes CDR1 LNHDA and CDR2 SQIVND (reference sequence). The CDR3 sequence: CASTGSRGRETQYF. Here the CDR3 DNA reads TGTGCCAGTACGGGATCGCGTGGGCGAGAGACCCAGTACTTC.

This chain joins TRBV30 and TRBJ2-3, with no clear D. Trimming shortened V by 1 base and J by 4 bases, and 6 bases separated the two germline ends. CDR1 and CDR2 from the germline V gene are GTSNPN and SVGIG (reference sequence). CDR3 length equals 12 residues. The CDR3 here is CAWSDTPDTQYF. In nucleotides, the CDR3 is TGTGCCTGGAGTGATACCCCAGATACGCAGTATTTT.

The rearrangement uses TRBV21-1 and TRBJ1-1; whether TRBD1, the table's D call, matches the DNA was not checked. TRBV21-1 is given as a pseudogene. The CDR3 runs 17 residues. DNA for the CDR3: TGTGCCAGCAGCAAAGCCGGGACAGGGTCGGAGGACACTGAAGCTTTCTTT. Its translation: CASSKAGTGSEDTEAFF.

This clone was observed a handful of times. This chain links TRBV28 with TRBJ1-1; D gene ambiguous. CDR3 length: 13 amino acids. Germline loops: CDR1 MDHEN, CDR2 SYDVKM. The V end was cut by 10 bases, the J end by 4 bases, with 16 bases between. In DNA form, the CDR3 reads TGTGCCATTCGGAAGGGTGCGGGCACTGAAGCTTTCTTT. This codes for CAIRKGAGTEAFF.

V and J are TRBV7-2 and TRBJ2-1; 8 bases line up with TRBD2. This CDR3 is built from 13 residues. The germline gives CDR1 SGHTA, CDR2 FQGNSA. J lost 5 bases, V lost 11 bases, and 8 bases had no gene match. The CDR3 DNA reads TGTGCCTCGGGCGGGGGGTCACACAATGAGCAGTTCTTC. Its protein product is CASGGGSHNEQFF.

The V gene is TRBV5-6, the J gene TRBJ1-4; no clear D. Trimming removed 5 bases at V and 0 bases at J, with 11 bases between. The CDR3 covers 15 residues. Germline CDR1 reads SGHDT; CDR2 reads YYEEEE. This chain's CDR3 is CASSFGRATNEKLFF. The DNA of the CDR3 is TGTGCCAGCAGTTTTGGTAGGGCAACTAATGAAAAACTGTTTTTT. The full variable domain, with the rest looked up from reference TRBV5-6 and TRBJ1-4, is DAGVTQSPTHLIKTRGQQVTLRCSPKSGHDTVSWYQQALGQGPQFIFQYYEEEERQRGNFPDRFSGHQFPNYSSELNVNALLLGDSALYLCASSFGRATNEKLFFGSGTQLSVL.

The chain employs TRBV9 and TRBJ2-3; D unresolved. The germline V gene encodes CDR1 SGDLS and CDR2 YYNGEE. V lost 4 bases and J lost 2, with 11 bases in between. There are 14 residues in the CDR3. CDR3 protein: CASSPSSPTDTQYF. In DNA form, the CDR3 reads TGTGCCAGCAGCCCCAGCAGCCCCACAGATACGCAGTATTTT. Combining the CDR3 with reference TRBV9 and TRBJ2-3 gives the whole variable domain DSGVTQTPKHLITATGQRVTLRCSPRSGDLSVYWYQQSLDQGLQFLIQYYNGEERAKGNILERFSAQQFPDLHSELNLSSLELGDSALYFCASSPSSPTDTQYFGPGTRLTVL.

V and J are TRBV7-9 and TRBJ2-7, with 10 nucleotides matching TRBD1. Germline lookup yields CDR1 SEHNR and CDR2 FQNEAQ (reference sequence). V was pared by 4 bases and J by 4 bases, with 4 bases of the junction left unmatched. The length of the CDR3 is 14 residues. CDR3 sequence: CASSSGQGVYEQYF. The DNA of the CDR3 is TGTGCCAGCAGCTCAGGACAGGGGGTTTACGAGCAGTACTTC.

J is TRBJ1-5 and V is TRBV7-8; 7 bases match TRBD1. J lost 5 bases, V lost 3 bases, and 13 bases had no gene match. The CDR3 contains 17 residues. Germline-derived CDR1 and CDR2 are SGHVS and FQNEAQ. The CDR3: CASSFQGQAGGDQPQHF. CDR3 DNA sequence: TGTGCCAGCAGCTTCCAAGGACAGGCCGGGGGCGATCAGCCCCAGCATTTT.

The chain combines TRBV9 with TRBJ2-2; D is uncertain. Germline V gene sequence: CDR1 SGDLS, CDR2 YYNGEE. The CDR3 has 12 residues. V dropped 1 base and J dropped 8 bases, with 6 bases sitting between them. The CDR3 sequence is CASSVRQGELFF. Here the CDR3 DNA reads TGTGCCAGCAGCGTACGGCAGGGGGAGCTGTTTTTT. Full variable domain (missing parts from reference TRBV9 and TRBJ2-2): DSGVTQTPKHLITATGQRVTLRCSPRSGDLSVYWYQQSLDQGLQFLIQYYNGEERAKGNILERFSAQQFPDLHSELNLSSLELGDSALYFCASSVRQGELFFGEGSRLTVL.

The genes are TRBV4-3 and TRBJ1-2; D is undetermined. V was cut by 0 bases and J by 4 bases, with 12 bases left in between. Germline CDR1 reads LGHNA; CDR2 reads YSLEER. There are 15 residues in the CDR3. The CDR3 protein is CASSQDSTESYGYTF. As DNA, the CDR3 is TGCGCCAGCAGCCAAGATAGTACGGAAAGCTATGGCTACACCTTC.

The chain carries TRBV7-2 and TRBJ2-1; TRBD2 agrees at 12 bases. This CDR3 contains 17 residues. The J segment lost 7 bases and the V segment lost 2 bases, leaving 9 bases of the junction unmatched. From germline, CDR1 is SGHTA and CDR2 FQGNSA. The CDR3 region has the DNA TGTGCCAGCAGCTTACGGGTACTAGCGGGAGGTAGTAATGAGCAGTTCTTC. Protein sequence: CASSLRVLAGGSNEQFF. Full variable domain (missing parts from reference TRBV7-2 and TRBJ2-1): GAGVSQSPSNKVTEKGKDVELRCDPISGHTALYWYRQSLGQGLEFLIYFQGNSAPDKSGLPSDRFSAERTGGSVSTLTIQRTQQEDSAVYLCASSLRVLAGGSNEQFFGPGTRLTVL.

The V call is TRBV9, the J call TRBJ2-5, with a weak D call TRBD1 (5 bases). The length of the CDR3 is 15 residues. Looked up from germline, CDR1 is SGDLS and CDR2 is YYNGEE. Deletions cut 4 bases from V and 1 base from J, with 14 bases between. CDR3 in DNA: TGTGCCAGCAGCATCCGCCAGGGAACCCAAGAGACCCAGTACTTC. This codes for CASSIRQGTQETQYF. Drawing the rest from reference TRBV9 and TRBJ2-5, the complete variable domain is DSGVTQTPKHLITATGQRVTLRCSPRSGDLSVYWYQQSLDQGLQFLIQYYNGEERAKGNILERFSAQQFPDLHSELNLSSLELGDSALYFCASSIRQGTQETQYFGPGTRLLVL.